The present T cell receptor beta chain was sequenced within a study of OX40 agonist ivuxolimab in advanced cancers. This table comes from immunoSEQ multiplex PCR, and its TCRdb copy is limited to in-frame clones, with some not included. The sample shows about 32,000 clones, 87% of them seen only once. Germline V CDR1 and CDR2: SGHDT, YYEEEE. V was cut by 0 bases and J by 6 bases, with 10 bases left in between. The CDR3 runs to 14 residues. Individuals having autoimmune disease history or systemic immunosuppression were not enrolled. With baseline, cycle 4 day 1, and cycle 7 day 1 as timepoints, blood was sampled.

This receptor was taken from an adult with an advanced solid tumor such as melanoma, head and neck, liver or kidney cancer. The starting material was CD4+ or CD8+ T cells sorted from blood, obtained in a trial of the OX40 agonist ivuxolimab. The chain links TRBV5-6 to TRBJ2-1, with D perhaps TRBD2 (5 bases). CDR3 in amino acids: CASSLVFEGNEQFF. Written as DNA, the CDR3 is TGTGCCAGCAGCTTGGTATTTGAGGGCAATGAGCAGTTCTTC.